This passage covers 29 T cell receptor beta chains from one sample sequenced in a study of cytomegalovirus exposure and HLA in healthy donors. 13 Jbeta primers and 60 Vbeta primers were used for the PCR. Here immunoSEQ multiplex PCR was the method, and the copy in TCRdb shows in-frame clones only, minus some. The sample holds around 170,000 clones, around 80% seen once. The sample consisted of PBMCs. The source is a middle-aged woman in good health and CMV-seronegative.

The CDR3 DNA reads TGTGCCAGTAGTATAGGTGGGGGGGCCTCAGATACGCAGTATTTT. Protein product: CASSIGGGASDTQYF. The chain has TRBV19 and TRBJ2-3; possible D gene TRBD2, 7 bases. There are 15 residues in the CDR3. Germline lookup yields CDR1 LNHDA and CDR2 SQIVND (reference sequence). Trimming removed 1 base at V and 4 bases at J, with 12 bases between.

This clone has only one observation. The chain recombines TRBV5-1 with TRBJ2-7; tentatively, D is TRBD2 (6 bases). Trimming stripped 4 bases from V and 0 bases from J, with 14 bases between. This CDR3 is built from 15 residues. Germline-derived CDR1 and CDR2 are SGHRS and YFSETQ. CDR3 coding DNA: TGCGCCAGCAGCGAGGGACTCCTGAGCTCCTACGAGCAGTACTTC. This codes for CASSEGLLSSYEQYF.

V and J are TRBV6-5 and TRBJ2-1; 12 positions agree with TRBD2. Losses at the gene ends were 7 bases for V and 9 bases for J; bases not matched to a gene: 7. The CDR3 consists of 14 residues. The germline gives CDR1 MNHEY, CDR2 SVGAGI. The chain's CDR3 is CASKRTSGMGEQFF. For the CDR3, the DNA is TGTGCCAGCAAAAGGACTAGCGGGATGGGTGAGCAGTTCTTC.

About this clone: Other nucleotide sequences from this sample produce the same CDR3. The chain couples TRBV18 to TRBJ2-7; no clear D gene. V lost 2 bases and J 0 bases, leaving 5 bases between the germline ends. This CDR3 has 13 amino acids. Germline lookup yields CDR1 KGHSH and CDR2 LQKENI. The CDR3, as DNA: TGTGCCAGCTCACCATCTAGCTCCTACGAGCAGTACTTC. It yields the protein CASSPSSSYEQYF.

The V and J genes are TRBV7-2 and TRBJ2-7; D perhaps matches TRBD2 (6 bases). The CDR3 runs to 17 residues. In germline, CDR1 is SGHTA, CDR2 FQGNSA. Deletions cut 1 base from V and 5 bases from J, with 21 bases between. CDR3 in amino acids: CASSLGGGGSLRDEQYF. As DNA, the CDR3 is TGTGCCAGCAGCTTAGGGGGAGGTGGTTCCTTGCGAGACGAGCAGTACTTC.

This clone was seen a handful of times. The genes are TRBV19 and TRBJ2-7; weak D call: TRBD1 (5 bases). Germline V CDR1 and CDR2: LNHDA, SQIVND (reference sequence). V was cut by 1 base and J by 6 bases, with 13 bases left in between. The CDR3 is made up of 14 amino acids. CDR3 bases: TGTGCCAGTAGTATAGGACTCAGGGCCTCCGAGCAGTACTTC. Its translation is CASSIGLRASEQYF.

The V gene is TRBV27, the J gene TRBJ1-1, with a weak D call TRBD1 (6 bases). Trimming removed 6 bases from V and 8 bases from J, with 13 bases in between. The germline V gene has CDR1 MNHEY and CDR2 SMNVEV (reference sequence). The CDR3 runs to 12 residues. The CDR3 DNA is TGTGCCAGCAGAACAGGGTTGGACGAAGCTTTCTTT. Residues: CASRTGLDEAFF.

For this clone: An end of the junction differs from the germline gene, which may be a read error. V is TRBV9 and J is TRBJ2-7; 8 bases agree with TRBD1. The CDR3 is 16 amino acids. CDR1 and CDR2 from the germline V gene are SGDLS and YYNGEE. The CDR3: CASSKTGVFPIYERYF. CDR3 in DNA: TGTGCCAGCAGCAAGACAGGGGTCTTCCCTATCTACGAGCGGTACTTC. The variable domain in full, completed from reference TRBV9 and TRBJ2-7, reads DSGVTQTPKHLITATGQRVTLRCSPRSGDLSVYWYQQSLDQGLQFLIQYYNGEERAKGNILERFSAQQFPDLHSELNLSSLELGDSALYFCASSKTGVFPIYERYFGPGTRLTVT.

V gene TRBV7-9 combines with J gene TRBJ2-4; D remains ambiguous. CDR3 length: 13 residues. Germline V gives CDR1 SEHNR, CDR2 FQNEAQ (reference sequence). Trimming pared 4 bases from V and 7 bases from J, leaving 11 bases between. CDR3 residues: CASSSPVRNIQYF. DNA of the CDR3: TGTGCCAGCAGCTCTCCAGTACGCAACATTCAGTACTTC.

Concerning this clone: At one end, the junction sequence differs from germline, possibly due to a read error. In DNA form, the CDR3 reads TGTGCCAGCAGCTCCTCTGGAGGAGGAATCGCTCCAGATACGCGGTATTTT. Its translation: CASSSSGGGIAPDTRYF. The chain has TRBV9 and TRBJ2-3; D might be TRBD2 (5 bases). Per the germline V gene, CDR1 is SGDLS and CDR2 is YYNGEE. The CDR3 is 17 amino acids.

The rearrangement joins TRBV6-6 to TRBJ2-3; 13 bases align to TRBD2. The CDR3 is 15 amino acids. From germline, CDR1 is MNHNY and CDR2 SVGAGI (reference sequence). After removal of 7 bases from V and 3 bases from J, the junction contained 4 bases not matched to a gene. The chain's CDR3 is CASTKLAGGTDTQYF. In DNA, the CDR3 is TGTGCCAGCACTAAACTAGCGGGGGGGACAGATACGCAGTATTTT.

The V call is TRBV2, the J call TRBJ2-3, with 9 bases that match TRBD2. Germline V gives CDR1 SNHLY, CDR2 FYNNEI. V was pared by 4 bases and J by 2 bases, with 10 bases of the junction left unmatched. This CDR3 spans 17 amino acids. CDR3 in amino acids: CASSARRLADTTDTQYF. The DNA of the CDR3 is TGTGCCAGCAGTGCCCGGCGACTAGCGGATACCACAGATACGCAGTATTTT.

This sequence joins TRBV6-6 and TRBJ2-3, with 10 bases identical to TRBD2. Trimming took 8 bases from V and 2 from J; bases not matched to a gene: 7. Germline V gene lookup returns CDR1 MNHNY and CDR2 SVGAGI (reference sequence). The CDR3 length is 15 residues. This CDR3 is CASLRTSGSTDTQYF. CDR3 bases: TGTGCCAGCCTTCGGACTAGCGGTTCCACAGATACGCAGTATTTT.

This CDR3 is CASSGSGLLGYTF. For the CDR3, the DNA is TGTGCCAGCAGTGGGTCGGGGTTATTAGGCTACACCTTC. V is TRBV2 and J is TRBJ1-2; no reliable D call. Germline loops: CDR1 SNHLY, CDR2 FYNNEI. This CDR3 region has 13 residues. Trimming shortened V by 4 bases and J by 8 bases, and 14 bases separated the two germline ends.

The chain recombines TRBV5-1 with TRBJ2-7, with 7 bases matching TRBD1. The length of the CDR3 is 13 residues. J lost 5 bases, V lost 4 bases, and 6 bases had no gene match. CDR1 and CDR2 (germline): SGHRS, YFSETQ. In nucleotides, the CDR3 is TGCGCCAGCAGCCCTGGGACAGCCAACGAGCAGTACTTC. Translation gives CASSPGTANEQYF. The variable domain in full, with the rest retrieved from reference TRBV5-1 and TRBJ2-7, is KAGVTQTPRYLIKTRGQQVTLSCSPISGHRSVSWYQQTPGQGLQFLFEYFSETQRNKGNFPGRFSGRQFSNSRSEMNVSTLELGDSALYLCASSPGTANEQYFGPGTRLTVT.

With regard to this clone: Other DNA sequences from this sample encode an identical CDR3 as well. The chain combines TRBV19 with TRBJ1-5; 9 bases match TRBD1. The CDR3 is made up of 14 amino acids. V trimming: 5 bases; J trimming: 8 bases; junction bases outside the gene matches: 7. The germline CDR1 and CDR2 sequences are LNHDA and SQIVND (reference sequence). Written as DNA, the CDR3 is TGTGCCAGTAGTCCGACAGGGGGTTCGGAGCCCCAGCATTTT. This gives the protein CASSPTGGSEPQHF.

The V and J genes are TRBV4-2 and TRBJ2-7; 7 bases line up with TRBD1. The CDR3 length is 16 residues. V lost 1 base to trimming and J lost 1 base; unmatched junction nucleotides: 7. Germline V gene sequence: CDR1 LGHNA, CDR2 YNFKEQ. The CDR3 region has the DNA TGTGCCAGCAGCCAAGTATCCGGGACAGTGTCCTACGAGCAGTACTTC. Translation gives CASSQVSGTVSYEQYF.

The V gene is TRBV6-1, the J gene TRBJ2-7, with 13 bases identical to TRBD2. CDR3 length: 16 amino acids. V shed 4 bases and J 5 bases; nucleotides not matched to a gene: 8. Germline V gives CDR1 MNHNS, CDR2 SASEGT. This CDR3 reads CASSARLAGGGDEQYF. In DNA, the CDR3 is TGTGCCAGCAGTGCCCGACTAGCGGGGGGCGGGGACGAGCAGTACTTC.

The chain combines TRBV28 with TRBJ2-1; 10 positions match TRBD2. The J segment lost 9 bases and the V segment lost 0 bases, leaving 2 bases of the junction unmatched. CDR3 length: 14 residues. Germline assignment: CDR1 MDHEN and CDR2 SYDVKM. The CDR3 DNA reads TGTGCCAGCAGTTTATGGCTAGCGGGAGCTGAGCAGTTCTTC. This codes for CASSLWLAGAEQFF.

The V and J genes are TRBV6-1 and TRBJ1-4; TRBD1 matches at 8 bases. Germline V lookup: CDR1 MNHNS, CDR2 SASEGT. V gave up 6 bases and J gave up 5 bases; unmatched junction bases: 8. This CDR3 has 15 residues. As DNA, the CDR3 is TGTGCCAGCAGCGGACAGGGAACGGGGAATGAAAAACTGTTTTTT. Amino acid sequence: CASSGQGTGNEKLFF.

The chain is built from TRBV5-4 and TRBJ2-3, with D hard to call. Germline V lookup: CDR1 SGHNT, CDR2 YYREEE (reference sequence). The germline V and J ends were trimmed by 7 bases and 3 bases, with 21 bases remaining between them. This CDR3 region has 16 residues. The chain's CDR3 is CASSSPRGQNTDTQYF. The CDR3 DNA sequence: TGTGCCAGCTCCTCGCCACGTGGGCAGAATACAGATACGCAGTATTTT.

The chain has TRBV27 and TRBJ2-1, with 9 bases that match TRBD1. The V gene's germline CDR1 is MNHEY and CDR2 SMNVEV (reference sequence). The trim removed 2 bases at V and 7 bases at J, leaving 9 bases unmatched. This CDR3 is built from 16 residues. CDR3: CASSLEGTGYGNEQFF. As DNA, the CDR3 is TGTGCCAGCAGTTTAGAGGGGACAGGGTATGGGAATGAGCAGTTCTTC.

This clone has just one count. This sequence joins TRBV5-4 and TRBJ2-7, with TRBD1 as a possible D gene (6 bases). The CDR3 consists of 14 residues. Trimming stripped 0 bases from V and 2 bases from J, with 9 bases between. The germline V gene encodes CDR1 SGHNT and CDR2 YYREEE (reference sequence). Here the CDR3 DNA reads TGTGCCAGCAGCTTGGGTGACAGGCCCTACGAGCAGTACTTC. Encoded protein: CASSLGDRPYEQYF.

This chain joins TRBV10-3 and TRBJ2-2; D is possibly TRBD2 (6 bases). Germline lookup yields CDR1 ENHRY and CDR2 SYGVKD. This CDR3 region has 15 residues. V was cut by 3 bases and J by 6 bases, with 14 bases left in between. This chain's CDR3 is CAISDRTQRAGELFF. The CDR3 bases are TGTGCCATCAGTGACCGGACACAGCGGGCCGGGGAGCTGTTTTTT.

The CDR3 coding sequence is TGCAGCGTTGTCCCCCTAGGCTATGAGCAGTTCTTC. This encodes CSVVPLGYEQFF. This chain uses TRBV29-1 with TRBJ2-1, with unresolved D. The V and J ends lost 4 bases and 8 bases respectively, with 12 bases between them. The CDR3 has 12 residues. Germline V lookup: CDR1 SQVTM, CDR2 ANQGSEA.

In this sample, this clone turned up a few times. This sequence joins TRBV6-1 and TRBJ2-2, with 8 bases lining up with TRBD1. Germline V lookup: CDR1 MNHNS, CDR2 SASEGT. The CDR3 is 15 residues long. With V trimmed by 5 bases and J by 2 bases, 4 bases remained unmatched. In DNA, the CDR3 is TGTGCCAGCAGTACGGGGACAGGAAACACCGGGGAGCTGTTTTTT. Translated: CASSTGTGNTGELFF.

The chain couples TRBV7-8 to TRBJ1-5; 7 nucleotides align to TRBD1. This CDR3 is built from 15 residues. V was clipped by 4 bases and J by 6 bases; unmatched bases: 9. The germline V gene has CDR1 SGHVS and CDR2 FQNEAQ. CDR3 sequence reads: CASSSLRGLGQPQHF. CDR3 nucleotide sequence: TGTGCCAGCAGCTCATTAAGGGGGCTGGGTCAGCCCCAGCATTTT.

The chain carries TRBV6-1 and TRBJ2-3; maybe TRBD1 (6 bases). Trimming pared 3 bases from V and 2 bases from J, leaving 9 bases between. Germline lookup yields CDR1 MNHNS and CDR2 SASEGT. The CDR3 has 14 amino acids. Here the CDR3 DNA reads TGTGCCAGCAGTGATACAGGGATCACAGATACGCAGTATTTT. This gives the protein CASSDTGITDTQYF.

The chain is built from TRBV4-3 and TRBJ1-1; 8 nucleotides match TRBD1. The V gene end was trimmed by 1 base and the J gene end by 2 bases; junction bases not matched to a gene: 3. The length of the CDR3 is 15 residues. Germline values: CDR1 LGHNA, CDR2 YSLEER. The CDR3 region has the DNA TGCGCCAGCAGCCAAGCAGGACAGGGAAACACTGAAGCTTTCTTT. Its protein is CASSQAGQGNTEAFF.